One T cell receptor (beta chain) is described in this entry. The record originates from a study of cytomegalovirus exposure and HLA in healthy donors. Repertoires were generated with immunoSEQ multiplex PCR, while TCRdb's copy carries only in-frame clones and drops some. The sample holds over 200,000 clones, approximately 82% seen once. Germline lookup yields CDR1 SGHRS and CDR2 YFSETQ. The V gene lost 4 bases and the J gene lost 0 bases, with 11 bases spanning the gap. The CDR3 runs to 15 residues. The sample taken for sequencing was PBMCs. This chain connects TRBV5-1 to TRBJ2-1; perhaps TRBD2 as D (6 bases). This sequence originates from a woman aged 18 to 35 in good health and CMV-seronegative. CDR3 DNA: TGCGCCAGCAGCGGAGGGAGAAACTCCTACAATGAGCAGTTCTTC. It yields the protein CASSGGRNSYNEQFF. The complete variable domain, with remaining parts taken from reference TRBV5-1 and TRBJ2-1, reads KAGVTQTPRYLIKTRGQQVTLSCSPISGHRSVSWYQQTPGQGLQFLFEYFSETQRNKGNFPGRFSGRQFSNSRSEMNVSTLELGDSALYLCASSGGRNSYNEQFFGPGTRLTVL.